One and the same sample provided the 17 T cell receptor beta chains below, sequenced in a study of regulatory T cells in long-lasting Graves disease (dated by TCRdb to about 2021). Interpreted using the paper, the time point label stands for: newly diagnosed GD, antithyroid drugs for less than 3 months. RNA was extracted from PBMCs in TRIzol for both TCR sequencing and RNA sequencing. Library preparation used multiplex PCR. Sequenced using an Illumina HiSeq 4000. To build TCR beta libraries, CDR3 regions were amplified by Arm-PCR using iRepertoire HTBI primers. TCRdb took the public reads, trimmed them with fastp at Q25, ran MiXCR for clone calling and kept in-frame beta chains. Rows merge per CDR3 protein into single entries with the most common DNA and genes. The sample records approximately 350,000 distinct CDR3 sequences, 10% to 15% of which are singletons. Clones ranked in the top ten supply approximately 20% of the sample.

The sample was also linked to a second study, of T cells in Graves' hyperthyroidism and ophthalmopathy.

The sequencing used peripheral blood mononuclear cells (PBMCs), collected at new diagnosis, from a patient treated with antithyroid drugs. Receptors were obtained from a woman aged 18-30 years with Graves disease. Donor details come from another sample of the same person, matched by shared clones.

About this clonotype itself: A much larger clone lies a single base off, so this may be a read error. The chain employs TRBV6-2 or TRBV6-3 and TRBJ1-6; D is uncertain. Trimming left V 5 bases short and J 8 bases short, with 19 bases between. CDR1 MNHEY and CDR2 SVGEGT come from the germline V gene. The CDR3 runs to 16 residues. The CDR3 spells CASSPPPGRADSPLHF. The CDR3, as DNA: TGTGCCAGCAGTCCCCCGCCGGGCCGGGCGGATTCACCCCTCCACTTT.

This clonotype was observed a few times. The chain links TRBV20-1 to TRBJ2-5; 10 bases are shared with TRBD2. This CDR3 comprises 14 residues. Trimming cost V 2 bases and J 5 bases; bases outside gene matches: 5. Germline V gives CDR1 DFQATT, CDR2 SNEGSKA (reference sequence). CDR3 protein: CSARSTSGTETQYF. CDR3 nucleotides: TGCAGTGCTAGATCTACTAGCGGGACTGAGACCCAGTACTTC.

Many counts were recorded for this clonotype. CDR3 bases: TGTGCCAGCAGCTTTATATTCGACACCACCCCCTACGAGCAGTACTTC. Translated, it gives CASSFIFDTTPYEQYF. This chain joins TRBV7-9 and TRBJ2-7; D call uncertain. Germline V CDR1 and CDR2: SEHNR, FQNEAQ (reference sequence). The CDR3 spans 16 residues. The V end lost 3 bases, the J end lost 2 bases, and 17 bases lay between the germline ends.

This clonotype was picked up a small number of times. The V call is TRBV30, the J call TRBJ2-5; D unresolved. Germline values: CDR1 GTSNPN, CDR2 SVGIG (reference sequence). This CDR3 has 13 residues. The V end was cut by 2 bases, the J end by 5 bases, with 12 bases between. Here the CDR3 reads CAWSLGPKETQYF. The CDR3 coding sequence is TGTGCCTGGAGTTTGGGCCCGAAGGAGACCCAGTACTTC.

In its sample, this clonotype was seen many times. The chain has TRBV28 and TRBJ2-5; no clear D. The CDR3 spans 14 residues. Germline CDR1 MDHEN, CDR2 SYDVKM. Trimming took off 7 bases at V and 2 bases at J, with 14 bases between the two ends. The CDR3, as DNA: TGTGCCAGCAAGATCGCAGACCTACAAGAGACCCAGTACTTC. It yields the protein CASKIADLQETQYF.

The chain employs TRBV5-1 and TRBJ2-1; 12 nucleotides agree with TRBD2. The CDR3 runs to 17 residues. V trimming: 2 bases; J trimming: 6 bases; junction bases outside the gene matches: 9. Looked up from germline, CDR1 is SGHRS and CDR2 is YFSETQ. The CDR3 DNA follows: TGCGCCAGCAGCTTCTTTCGGACTAGCGGGAAAGTCAATGAGCAGTTCTTC. Encoded protein: CASSFFRTSGKVNEQFF.

In its sample, this clonotype was seen many times. The V and J genes are TRBV7-6 and TRBJ1-1, with D possibly matching TRBD1 (5 bases). The germline V and J ends were trimmed by 4 bases and 2 bases, with 17 bases remaining between them. The CDR3 runs 16 residues. Germline V gene lookup returns CDR1 SGHVS and CDR2 FNYEAQ. CDR3 in amino acids: CASSCGPGHLNTEAFF. In DNA form, the CDR3 reads TGTGCCAGCAGCTGTGGACCAGGGCATTTAAACACTGAAGCTTTCTTT.

Ten or more counts support this clonotype. The CDR3 DNA sequence: TGTGCCAGCAGCCCGACGGGACTAGCGGGAGAGCAGTACTTC. It codes for CASSPTGLAGEQYF. J is TRBJ2-7 and V is TRBV7-3; 13 bases align to TRBD2. Losses at the gene ends were 5 bases for V and 7 bases for J; bases not matched to a gene: 5. Germline V gene data show CDR1 as SGHTA and CDR2 as FQGTGA. This CDR3 contains 14 residues.

The chain couples TRBV30 to TRBJ2-1; the match to TRBD1 covers 9 bases. This CDR3 is built from 14 residues. Trimming at V came to 5 bases and at J to 10 bases, leaving 12 bases not matched to a gene. The germline gives CDR1 GTSNPN, CDR2 SVGIG (reference sequence). The CDR3 is CAWHTGTGQEEQFF. The DNA for the CDR3 is TGTGCCTGGCACACAGGGACAGGGCAGGAGGAGCAGTTCTTC.

The chain is built from TRBV4-3 and TRBJ2-3; TRBD2 aligns across 8 bases. CDR1 LGHNA and CDR2 YSLEER come from the germline V gene. The CDR3 spans 16 residues. V dropped 0 bases and J dropped 6; count of bases not matched to a gene: 8. CDR3: CASSQDGSGSGDTQYF. DNA for the CDR3: TGCGCCAGCAGCCAAGATGGAAGCGGGAGCGGGGATACGCAGTATTTT.

On this clonotype: The conserved phenylalanine or tryptophan normally closing the CDR3 is absent here, so this likely arose from a read error. This chain uses TRBV7-9 with TRBJ2-1; D possibly corresponds to TRBD2 (6 bases). Germline V gene lookup returns CDR1 SEHNR and CDR2 FQNEAQ (reference sequence). The ends were cut back, 3 bases at V and 13 bases at J, with 13 bases in the middle. This CDR3 region has 12 residues. Written as DNA, the CDR3 is TGTGCCAGCAGCTTGATGGGGGACTCCCAGTTCTAC. This gives the protein CASSLMGDSQFY.

As to this clonotype: A far larger clone is only one base removed, so a read error is likely. This chain joins TRBV6-1 and TRBJ2-5; D possibly corresponds to TRBD1 (6 bases). The CDR3 runs to 15 residues. Germline V gene lookup returns CDR1 MNHNS and CDR2 SASEGT. Trimming stripped 5 bases from V and 4 bases from J, with 17 bases between. This chain's CDR3 is CASSIPRGLGETQYF. As DNA, the CDR3 is TGTGCCAGCAGTATCCCCAGGGGTCTGGGAGAGACCCAGTACTTC.

This clonotype was observed a few times. The chain carries TRBV7-6 and TRBJ1-1; the match to TRBD1 covers 8 bases. CDR1 SGHVS and CDR2 FNYEAQ come from the germline V gene. Germline trimming cut 5 bases from V and 1 base from J; bases unmatched to any gene: 6. The CDR3 runs to 15 residues. The CDR3 protein is CASSQGQGTNTEAFF. CDR3 bases: TGTGCCAGCAGCCAAGGACAGGGTACGAACACTGAAGCTTTCTTT.

This clonotype was seen at least ten times. V and J are TRBV29-1 and TRBJ2-3, with TRBD2 identical over 8 bases. J gave up 0 bases and V 7 bases, and 15 bases lay outside the gene matches. Germline-derived CDR1 and CDR2 are SQVTM and ANQGSEA. The CDR3 covers 17 residues. CDR3 in amino acids: CSATIEGLGSSTDTQYF. CDR3 DNA sequence: TGCAGCGCCACTATCGAGGGACTAGGCTCTAGCACAGATACGCAGTATTTT.

This clonotype has at least ten counts. This rearrangement joins TRBV20-1 to TRBJ2-7; 7 bases fit TRBD2. V gave up 1 base and J gave up 3 bases; unmatched junction bases: 12. Germline-derived CDR1 and CDR2 are DFQATT and SNEGSKA (reference sequence). The CDR3 covers 16 residues. In DNA, the CDR3 is TGCAGTGCTAGAGGGGGGGGTCGAGCGGGGTTCTACGAGCAGTACTTC. This encodes CSARGGGRAGFYEQYF.

The sample holds a few counts of this clonotype. The chain employs TRBV9 and TRBJ2-3, with 8 bases fitting TRBD2. V was pared by 0 bases and J by 4 bases, with 7 bases of the junction left unmatched. The CDR3 runs 16 residues. In germline, CDR1 is SGDLS, CDR2 YYNGEE. The CDR3 coding sequence is TGTGCCAGCAGCGTAGGGGGTAGCGGGATCGCAGATACGCAGTATTTT. Translating gives CASSVGGSGIADTQYF.

This clonotype was recorded at least ten times. The chain uses TRBV6-2 or TRBV6-3 and TRBJ1-2; the match to TRBD1 covers 7 bases. The CDR3 consists of 16 residues. The V and J ends lost 4 bases and 7 bases, in that order; junction bases with no gene match: 15. Germline CDR1 is MNHEY and CDR2 is SVGEGT. The CDR3 spells CASSSPTLTGAAGYTF. CDR3 nucleotide sequence: TGTGCCAGCAGTTCTCCTACGCTCACAGGGGCCGCTGGCTACACCTTC.